This T cell receptor (beta chain) was sequenced in a study of CD8+ T cells in alopecia areata. Study outcomes and limitations: Scalp clonality and expanded CD8+ clones among the top 100 were significantly decreased by tofacitinib. In lesional scalp, particularly from alopecia totalis/universalis, clonality was higher than in normal scalp.

This clone was picked up one time. Its antigen is not known. Reverse transcribed after extraction, RNA yielded cDNA as the sequencing template. The table came from immunoSEQ multiplex PCR; TCRdb's copy has only in-frame clones and leaves some out. The profile shows under 350,000 clones, over 45% of them singletons. Germline-derived CDR1 and CDR2 are LGHNT and FRNRAP. The ends were cut back, 1 base at V and 7 bases at J, with 8 bases in the middle. The CDR3 is made up of 13 amino acids. Described treatment: oral pan-JAK inhibitor, 5-10 mg twice daily. Lesional scalp punch biopsies and peripheral blood came from alopecia areata patients. It was from PBMCs that CD4+ and CD8+ T cells were sorted.

V is TRBV12-5 and J is TRBJ1-5; perhaps TRBD1 as D (6 bases). This clonotype originated in a human donor with alopecia areata. This specimen was CD4+ T cells sorted from blood, taken at week 24, from a patient treated with tofacitinib. The CDR3 DNA reads TGTGCTAGTGGTTTGGAGACAGGACAGCCCCAGCATTTT. Encoded protein: CASGLETGQPQHF.